Detailed here is one TCR beta chain. Antigen: not known. Trimming shortened V by 4 bases and J by 0 bases, and 6 bases separated the two germline ends. This CDR3 comprises 13 residues. Germline V gives CDR1 MNHNY, CDR2 SVGAGI (reference sequence). Vbeta (60) and Jbeta (13) primers were used in the PCR. Profiled with immunoSEQ multiplex PCR; TCRdb holds only in-frame clones, not every one. This sample carries around 70,000 clones, with 4.5% to 5% going to the ten biggest clones. The data originate from a study of cytomegalovirus exposure and HLA in healthy donors. Study results and caveats: A later analysis reportedly found fewer N-insertions in an Asian-associated ancestry cluster than the roughly 730-donor mean. As a later analysis revealed, most CMV-associated TCR beta chains appeared HLA-restricted.

The chain couples TRBV6-6 to TRBJ2-5; D uncertain. Sequencing used PBMCs. The sequence was obtained from a middle-aged woman in good health and CMV-seropositive. CDR3 sequence: CASSWANQETQYF. Here the CDR3 DNA reads TGTGCCAGCAGTTGGGCCAACCAAGAGACCCAGTACTTC.